This TCR beta chain is drawn from a study of OX40 agonist ivuxolimab in advanced cancers. On cycle 4 day 1 and cycle 7 day 1, as well as at baseline, blood was sampled. Generated by immunoSEQ multiplex PCR, the TCRdb table keeps only in-frame clones and is missing some. The table lists 75,000 to 80,000 clones, over 80% of them singletons. Regarding this clone: As yet, its antigen is unknown.

The CDR3 sequence is 14 residues long. CDR1 and CDR2 (germline): KGHSH, LQKENI. Trimming stripped 1 base from V and 4 bases from J, with 10 bases between. General study findings and limits: CD8+ T cells were the subset that, on average, had more expanded clones than CD4+. Low normalized T-cell clonal expansion was additionally recorded for some nonresponders.

The receptor was isolated from an adult with an advanced solid tumor such as melanoma, head and neck, liver or kidney cancer. The genes are TRBV18 and TRBJ1-1; no firm D call. Sequences were derived from CD4+ or CD8+ T cells sorted from blood, sampled in a trial of the OX40 agonist ivuxolimab. CDR3 in DNA: TGTGCCAGCTCACCACGGGAGATGGCCACTGAAGCTTTCTTT. Its protein product is CASSPREMATEAFF.